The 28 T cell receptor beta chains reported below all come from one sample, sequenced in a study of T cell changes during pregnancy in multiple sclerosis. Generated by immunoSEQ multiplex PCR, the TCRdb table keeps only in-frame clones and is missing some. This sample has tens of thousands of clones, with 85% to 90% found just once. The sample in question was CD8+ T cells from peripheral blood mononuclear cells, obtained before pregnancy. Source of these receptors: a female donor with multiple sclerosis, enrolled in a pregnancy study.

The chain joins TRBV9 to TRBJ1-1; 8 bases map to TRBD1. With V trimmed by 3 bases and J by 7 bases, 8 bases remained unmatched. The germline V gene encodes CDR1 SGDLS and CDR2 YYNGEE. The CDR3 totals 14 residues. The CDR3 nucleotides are TGTGCCAGCAGCGAGGGGACAGGATCTCTTGAAGCTTTCTTT. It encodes CASSEGTGSLEAFF.

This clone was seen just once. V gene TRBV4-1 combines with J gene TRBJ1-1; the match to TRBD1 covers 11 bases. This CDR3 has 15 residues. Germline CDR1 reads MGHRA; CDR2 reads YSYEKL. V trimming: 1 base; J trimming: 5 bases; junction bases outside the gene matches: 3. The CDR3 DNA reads TGCGCCAGCAGCCAAGCGGGACAGGGGGATACTGAAGCTTTCTTT. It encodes CASSQAGQGDTEAFF.

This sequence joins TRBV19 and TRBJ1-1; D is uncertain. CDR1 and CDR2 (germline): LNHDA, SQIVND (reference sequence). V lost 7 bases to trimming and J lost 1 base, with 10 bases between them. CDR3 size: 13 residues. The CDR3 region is CASTDTRNTEAFF. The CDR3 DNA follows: TGTGCCAGTACCGATACGCGGAACACTGAAGCTTTCTTT.

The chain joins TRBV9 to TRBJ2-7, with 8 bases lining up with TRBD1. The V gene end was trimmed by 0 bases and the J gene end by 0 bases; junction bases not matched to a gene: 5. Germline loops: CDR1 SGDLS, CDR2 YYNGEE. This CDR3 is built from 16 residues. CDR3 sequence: CASSVDDRGFSYEQYF. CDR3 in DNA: TGTGCCAGCAGCGTAGATGACAGGGGCTTCTCCTACGAGCAGTACTTC.

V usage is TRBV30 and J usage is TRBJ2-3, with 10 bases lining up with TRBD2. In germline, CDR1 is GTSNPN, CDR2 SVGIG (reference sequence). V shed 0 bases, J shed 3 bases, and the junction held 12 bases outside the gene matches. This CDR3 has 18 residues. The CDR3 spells CAWSVRHLAGERTDTQYF. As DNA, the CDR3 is TGTGCCTGGAGTGTTCGGCATCTAGCGGGAGAGAGAACAGATACGCAGTATTTT.

The CDR3 loop is CASSGTALQETQYF. In DNA, the CDR3 is TGTGCCAGCAGCGGCACAGCCCTCCAAGAGACCCAGTACTTC. V gene TRBV13 combines with J gene TRBJ2-5; D is uncertain. Trimming stripped 5 bases from V and 1 base from J, with 11 bases between. The CDR3 sequence is 14 residues long. Germline V gene data show CDR1 as PRHDT and CDR2 as FYEKMQ (reference sequence).

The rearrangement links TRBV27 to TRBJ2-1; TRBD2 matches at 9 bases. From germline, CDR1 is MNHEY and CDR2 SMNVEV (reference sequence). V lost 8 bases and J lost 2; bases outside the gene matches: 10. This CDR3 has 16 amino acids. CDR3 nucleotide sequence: TGTGCCAGCCGGCGCGGGAGGGCCTTACCCTACAATGAGCAGTTCTTC. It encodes CASRRGRALPYNEQFF.

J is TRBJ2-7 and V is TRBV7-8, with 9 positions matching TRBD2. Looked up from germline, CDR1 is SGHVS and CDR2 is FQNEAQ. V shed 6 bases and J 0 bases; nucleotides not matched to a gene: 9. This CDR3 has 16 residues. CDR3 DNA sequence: TGTGCCAGCAGTAGGTCCGTTAGCGGGAGCTCCTACGAGCAGTACTTC. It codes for CASSRSVSGSSYEQYF.

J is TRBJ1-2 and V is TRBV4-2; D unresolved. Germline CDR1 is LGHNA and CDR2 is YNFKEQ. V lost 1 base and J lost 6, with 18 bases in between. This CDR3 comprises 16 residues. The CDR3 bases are TGTGCCAGCAGCCAAGTTCATTACCGGGTATCCCATGGCTACACCTTC. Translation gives CASSQVHYRVSHGYTF.

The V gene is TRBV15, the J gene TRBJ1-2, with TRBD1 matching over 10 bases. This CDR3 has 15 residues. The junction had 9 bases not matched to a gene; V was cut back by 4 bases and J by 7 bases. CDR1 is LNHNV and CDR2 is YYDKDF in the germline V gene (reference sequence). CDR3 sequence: CATSKGGTGAVGYTF. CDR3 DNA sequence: TGTGCCACCAGCAAGGGAGGGACAGGGGCGGTTGGCTACACCTTC.

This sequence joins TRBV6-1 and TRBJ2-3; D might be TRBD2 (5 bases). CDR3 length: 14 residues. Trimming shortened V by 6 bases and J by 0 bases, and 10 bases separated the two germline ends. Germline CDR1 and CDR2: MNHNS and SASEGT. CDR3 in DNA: TGTGCCAGCAGCCGTAGCGAGAGCACAGATACGCAGTATTTT. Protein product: CASSRSESTDTQYF.

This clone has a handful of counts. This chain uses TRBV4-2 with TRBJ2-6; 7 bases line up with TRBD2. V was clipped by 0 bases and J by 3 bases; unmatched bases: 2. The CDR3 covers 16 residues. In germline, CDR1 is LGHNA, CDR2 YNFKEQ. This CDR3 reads CASSQEGGSGANVLTF. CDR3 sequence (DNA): TGTGCCAGCAGCCAAGAGGGGGGGAGTGGGGCCAACGTCCTGACTTTC.

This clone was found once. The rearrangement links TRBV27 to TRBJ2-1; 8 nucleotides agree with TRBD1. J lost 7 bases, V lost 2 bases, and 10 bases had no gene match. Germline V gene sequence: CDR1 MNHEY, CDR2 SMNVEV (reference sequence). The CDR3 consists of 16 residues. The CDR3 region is CASSLIGTGGQNEQFF. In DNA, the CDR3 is TGTGCCAGCAGTTTAATTGGGACAGGAGGGCAGAATGAGCAGTTCTTC.

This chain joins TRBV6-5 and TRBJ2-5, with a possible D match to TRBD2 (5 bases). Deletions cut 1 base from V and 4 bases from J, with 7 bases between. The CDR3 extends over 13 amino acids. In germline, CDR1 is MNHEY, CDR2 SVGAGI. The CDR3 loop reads CASSYFAGETQYF. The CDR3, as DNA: TGTGCCAGCAGTTACTTCGCGGGAGAGACCCAGTACTTC.

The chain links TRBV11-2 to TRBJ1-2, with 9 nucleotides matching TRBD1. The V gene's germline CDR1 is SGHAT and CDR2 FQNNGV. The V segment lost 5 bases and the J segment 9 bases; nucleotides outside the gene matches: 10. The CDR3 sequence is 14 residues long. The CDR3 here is CASSSVTGGTSYTF. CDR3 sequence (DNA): TGTGCCAGCAGCAGTGTGACAGGGGGTACGAGCTACACCTTC.

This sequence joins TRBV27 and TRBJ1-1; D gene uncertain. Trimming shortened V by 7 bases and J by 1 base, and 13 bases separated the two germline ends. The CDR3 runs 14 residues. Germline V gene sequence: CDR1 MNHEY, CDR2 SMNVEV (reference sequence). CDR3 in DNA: TGTGCCAGCAATCAGGACGGAGGGAACACTGAAGCTTTCTTT. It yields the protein CASNQDGGNTEAFF.

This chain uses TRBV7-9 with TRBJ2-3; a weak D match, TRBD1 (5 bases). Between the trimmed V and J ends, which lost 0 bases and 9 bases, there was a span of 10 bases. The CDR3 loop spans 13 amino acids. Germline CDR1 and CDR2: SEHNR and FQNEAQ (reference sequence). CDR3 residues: CASSLARTPTQYF. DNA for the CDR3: TGTGCCAGCAGCTTAGCCCGGACACCGACGCAGTATTTT.

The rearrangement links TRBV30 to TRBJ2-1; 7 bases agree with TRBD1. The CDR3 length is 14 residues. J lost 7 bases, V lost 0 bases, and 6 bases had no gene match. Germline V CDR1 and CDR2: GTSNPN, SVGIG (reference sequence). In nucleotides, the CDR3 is TGTGCCTGGAGTGTTGTGACAGGGTTGAATGAGCAGTTCTTC. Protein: CAWSVVTGLNEQFF. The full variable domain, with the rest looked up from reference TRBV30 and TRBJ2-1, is SQTIHQWPATLVQPVGSPLSLECTVEGTSNPNLYWYRQAAGRGLQLLFYSVGIGQISSEVPQNLSASRPQDRQFILSSKKLLLSDSGFYLCAWSVVTGLNEQFFGPGTRLTVL.

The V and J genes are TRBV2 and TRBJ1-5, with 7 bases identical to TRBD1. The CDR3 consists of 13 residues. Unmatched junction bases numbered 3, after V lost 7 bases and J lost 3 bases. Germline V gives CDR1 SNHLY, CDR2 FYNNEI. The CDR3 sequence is CASTTGANQPQHF. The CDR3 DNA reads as TGTGCCAGCACTACAGGGGCCAATCAGCCCCAGCATTTT. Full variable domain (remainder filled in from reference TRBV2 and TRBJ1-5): EPEVTQTPSHQVTQMGQEVILRCVPISNHLYFYWYRQILGQKVEFLVSFYNNEISEKSEIFDDQFSVERPDGSNFTLKIRSTKLEDSAMYFCASTTGANQPQHFGDGTRLSIL.

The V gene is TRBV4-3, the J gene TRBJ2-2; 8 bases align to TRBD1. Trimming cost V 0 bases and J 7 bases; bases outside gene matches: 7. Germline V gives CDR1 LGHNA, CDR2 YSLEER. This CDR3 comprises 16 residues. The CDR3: CASSQDRTGLYGELFF. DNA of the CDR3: TGCGCCAGCAGCCAAGATAGGACAGGGCTTTACGGGGAGCTGTTTTTT.

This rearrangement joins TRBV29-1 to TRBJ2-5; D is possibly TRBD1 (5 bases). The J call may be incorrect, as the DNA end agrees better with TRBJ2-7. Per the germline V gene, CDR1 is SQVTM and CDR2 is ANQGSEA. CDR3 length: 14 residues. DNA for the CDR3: TGCAGCGCCTCAGGGATCATAACATCCTACGAGCAGTACTTC. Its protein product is CSASGIITSYEQYF.

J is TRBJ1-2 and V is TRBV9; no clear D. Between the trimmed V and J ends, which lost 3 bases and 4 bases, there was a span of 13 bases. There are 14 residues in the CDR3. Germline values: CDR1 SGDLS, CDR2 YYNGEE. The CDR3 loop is CASSAGNSFYGYTF. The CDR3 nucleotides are TGTGCCAGCAGCGCCGGGAACTCCTTCTATGGCTACACCTTC.

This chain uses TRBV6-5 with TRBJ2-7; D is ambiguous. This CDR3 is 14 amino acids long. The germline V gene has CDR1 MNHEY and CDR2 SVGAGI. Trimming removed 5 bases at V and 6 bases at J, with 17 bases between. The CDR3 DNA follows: TGTGCCAGCAGTCGCCTACCGTTGATCTGCGAGCAGTACTTC. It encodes CASSRLPLICEQYF.

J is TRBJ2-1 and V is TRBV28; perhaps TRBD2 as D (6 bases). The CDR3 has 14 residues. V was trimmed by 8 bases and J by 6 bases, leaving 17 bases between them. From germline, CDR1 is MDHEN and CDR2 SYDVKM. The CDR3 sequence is CASGLAAPRNEQFF. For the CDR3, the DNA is TGTGCCAGCGGATTAGCGGCACCACGCAATGAGCAGTTCTTC. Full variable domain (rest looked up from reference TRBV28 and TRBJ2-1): DVKVTQSSRYLVKRTGEKVFLECVQDMDHENMFWYRQDPGLGLRLIYFSYDVKMKEKGDIPEGYSVSREKKERFSLILESASTNQTSMYLCASGLAAPRNEQFFGPGTRLTVL.

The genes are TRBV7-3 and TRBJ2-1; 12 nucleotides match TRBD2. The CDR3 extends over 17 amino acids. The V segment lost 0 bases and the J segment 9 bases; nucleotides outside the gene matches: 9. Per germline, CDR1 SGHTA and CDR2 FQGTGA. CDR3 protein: CASSLTWLAGGPGEQFF. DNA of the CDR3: TGTGCCAGCAGCTTAACGTGGCTAGCGGGAGGGCCAGGTGAGCAGTTCTTC.

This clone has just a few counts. CDR3 bases: TGCGCCAGCAGCCAAGGGCTAGCGGGCACAAATGAGCAGTTCTTC. Protein sequence: CASSQGLAGTNEQFF. This chain links TRBV4-1 with TRBJ2-1, with 8 bases lining up with TRBD2. This CDR3 contains 15 residues. Germline V CDR1 and CDR2: MGHRA, YSYEKL. V lost 1 base to trimming and J lost 7 bases; unmatched junction nucleotides: 6.

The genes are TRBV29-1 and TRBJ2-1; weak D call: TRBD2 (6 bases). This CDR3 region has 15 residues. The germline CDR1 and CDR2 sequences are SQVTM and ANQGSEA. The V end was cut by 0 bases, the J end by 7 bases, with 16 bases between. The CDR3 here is CSVEDPVSGPNEQFF. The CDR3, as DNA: TGCAGCGTTGAAGATCCGGTTAGCGGTCCTAATGAGCAGTTCTTC.

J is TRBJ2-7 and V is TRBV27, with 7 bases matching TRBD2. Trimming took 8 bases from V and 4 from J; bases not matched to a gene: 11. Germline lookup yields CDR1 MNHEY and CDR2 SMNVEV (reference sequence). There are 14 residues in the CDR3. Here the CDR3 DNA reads TGTGCCAGCCGTTACGGGACTAAGGGTTACGAGCAGTACTTC. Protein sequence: CASRYGTKGYEQYF.